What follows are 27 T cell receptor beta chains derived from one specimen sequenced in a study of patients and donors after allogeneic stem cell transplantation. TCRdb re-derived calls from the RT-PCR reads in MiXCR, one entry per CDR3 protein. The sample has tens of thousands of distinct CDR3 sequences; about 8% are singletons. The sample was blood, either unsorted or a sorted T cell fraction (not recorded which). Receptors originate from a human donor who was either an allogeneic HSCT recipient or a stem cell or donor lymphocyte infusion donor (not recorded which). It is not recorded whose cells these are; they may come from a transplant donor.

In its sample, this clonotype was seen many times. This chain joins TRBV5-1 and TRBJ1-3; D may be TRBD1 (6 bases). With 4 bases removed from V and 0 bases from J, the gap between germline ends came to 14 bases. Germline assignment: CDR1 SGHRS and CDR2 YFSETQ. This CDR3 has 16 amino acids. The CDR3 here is CASSTGHPNSGNTIYF. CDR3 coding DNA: TGCGCCAGCAGCACGGGACATCCTAACTCTGGAAACACCATATATTTT.

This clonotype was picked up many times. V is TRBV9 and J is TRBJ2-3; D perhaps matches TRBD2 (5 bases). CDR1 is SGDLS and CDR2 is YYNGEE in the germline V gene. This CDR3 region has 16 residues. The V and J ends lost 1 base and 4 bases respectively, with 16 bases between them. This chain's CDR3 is CASSVLGVMSPDTQYF. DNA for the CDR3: TGTGCCAGCAGCGTATTGGGAGTGATGAGTCCAGATACGCAGTATTTT.

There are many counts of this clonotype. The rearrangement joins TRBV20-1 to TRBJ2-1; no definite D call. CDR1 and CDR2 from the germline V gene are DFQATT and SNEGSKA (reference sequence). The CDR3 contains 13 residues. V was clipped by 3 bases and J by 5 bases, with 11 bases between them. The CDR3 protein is CSARDGYHNEQFF. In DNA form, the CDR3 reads TGCAGTGCTAGGGACGGCTACCACAATGAGCAGTTCTTC.

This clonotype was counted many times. CDR3 sequence: CSATGREAYNEQFF. CDR3 bases: TGCAGTGCGACAGGACGTGAAGCCTACAATGAGCAGTTCTTC. The chain recombines TRBV20-1 with TRBJ2-1; D possibly corresponds to TRBD1 (6 bases). The CDR3 spans 14 residues. Trimming left V 6 bases short and J 2 bases short, with 14 bases between. The germline V gene has CDR1 DFQATT and CDR2 SNEGSKA (reference sequence).

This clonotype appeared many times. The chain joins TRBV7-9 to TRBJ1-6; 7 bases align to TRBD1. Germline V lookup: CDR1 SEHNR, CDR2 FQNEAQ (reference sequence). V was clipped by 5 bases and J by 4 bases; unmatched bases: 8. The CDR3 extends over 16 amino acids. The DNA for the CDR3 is TGTGCCAGCAGCGGATTGACAGGGAGTTATAATTCACCCCTCCACTTT. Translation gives CASSGLTGSYNSPLHF.

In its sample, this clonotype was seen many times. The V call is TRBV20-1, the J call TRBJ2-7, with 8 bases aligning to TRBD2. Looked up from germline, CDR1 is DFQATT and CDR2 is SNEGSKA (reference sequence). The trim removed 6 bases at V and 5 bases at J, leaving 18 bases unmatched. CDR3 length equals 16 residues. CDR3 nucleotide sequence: TGCAGTGCCAGTCCCGTAGCGGGGCCAGCCCAGAACGAGCAGTACTTC. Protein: CSASPVAGPAQNEQYF.

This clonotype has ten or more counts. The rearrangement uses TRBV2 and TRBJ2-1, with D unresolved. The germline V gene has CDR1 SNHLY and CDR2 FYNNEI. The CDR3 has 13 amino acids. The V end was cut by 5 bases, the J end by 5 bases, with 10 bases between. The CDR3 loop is CASSSRVDNEQFF. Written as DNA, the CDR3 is TGTGCCAGCAGTAGCCGGGTCGACAATGAGCAGTTCTTC.

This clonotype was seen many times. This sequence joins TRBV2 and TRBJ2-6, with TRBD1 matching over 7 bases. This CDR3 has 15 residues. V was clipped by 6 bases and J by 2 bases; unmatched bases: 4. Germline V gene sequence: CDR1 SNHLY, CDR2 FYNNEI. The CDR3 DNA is TGTGCCAGCAGCCCCAGGGGGACTGGGGCCAACGTCCTGACTTTC. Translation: CASSPRGTGANVLTF.

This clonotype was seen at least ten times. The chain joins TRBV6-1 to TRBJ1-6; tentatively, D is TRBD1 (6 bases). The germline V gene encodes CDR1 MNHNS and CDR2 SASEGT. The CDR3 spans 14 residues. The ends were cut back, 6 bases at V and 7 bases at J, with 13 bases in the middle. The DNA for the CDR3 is TGTGCCAGCAGCCTGGACAGATTAAATTCACCCCTCCACTTT. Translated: CASSLDRLNSPLHF.

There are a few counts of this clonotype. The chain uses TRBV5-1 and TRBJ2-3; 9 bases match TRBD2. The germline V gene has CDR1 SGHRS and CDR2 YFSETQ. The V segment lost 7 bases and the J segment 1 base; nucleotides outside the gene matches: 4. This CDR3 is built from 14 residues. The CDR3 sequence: CASLAGYGTDTQYF. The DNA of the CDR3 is TGCGCCAGCCTAGCGGGATACGGCACAGATACGCAGTATTTT.

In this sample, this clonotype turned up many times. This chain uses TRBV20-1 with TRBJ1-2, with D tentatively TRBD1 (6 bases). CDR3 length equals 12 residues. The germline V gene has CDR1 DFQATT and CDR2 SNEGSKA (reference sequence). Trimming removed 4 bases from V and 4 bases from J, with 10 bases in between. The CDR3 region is CSATGAGYGYTF. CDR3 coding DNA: TGCAGTGCTACGGGGGCTGGCTATGGCTACACCTTC.

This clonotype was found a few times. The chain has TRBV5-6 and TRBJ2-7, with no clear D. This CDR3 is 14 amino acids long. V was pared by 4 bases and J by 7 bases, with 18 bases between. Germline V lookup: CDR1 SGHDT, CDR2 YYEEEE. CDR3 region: CASSPVKKRREQYF. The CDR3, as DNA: TGTGCCAGCAGCCCCGTGAAGAAGAGACGGGAGCAGTACTTC.

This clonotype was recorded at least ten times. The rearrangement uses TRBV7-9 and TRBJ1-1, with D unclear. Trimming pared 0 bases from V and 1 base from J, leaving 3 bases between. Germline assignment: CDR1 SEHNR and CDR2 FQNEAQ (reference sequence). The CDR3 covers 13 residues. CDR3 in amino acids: CASSLAGNTEAFF. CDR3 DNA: TGTGCCAGCAGCTTAGCGGGGAACACTGAAGCTTTCTTT.

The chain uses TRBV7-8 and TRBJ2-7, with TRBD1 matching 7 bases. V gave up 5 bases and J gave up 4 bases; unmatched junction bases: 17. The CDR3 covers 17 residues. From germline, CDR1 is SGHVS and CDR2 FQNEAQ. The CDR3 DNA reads TGTGCCAGCAGCAAAGGACAGGACCCTACAGGTAGTTACGAGCAGTACTTC. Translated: CASSKGQDPTGSYEQYF.

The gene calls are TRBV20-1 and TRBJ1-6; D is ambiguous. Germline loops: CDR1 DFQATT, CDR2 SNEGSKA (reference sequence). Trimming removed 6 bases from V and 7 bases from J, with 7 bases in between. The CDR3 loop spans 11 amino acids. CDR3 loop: CSAGLNSPLHF. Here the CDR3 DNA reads TGCAGTGCCGGCCTAAATTCACCCCTCCACTTT.

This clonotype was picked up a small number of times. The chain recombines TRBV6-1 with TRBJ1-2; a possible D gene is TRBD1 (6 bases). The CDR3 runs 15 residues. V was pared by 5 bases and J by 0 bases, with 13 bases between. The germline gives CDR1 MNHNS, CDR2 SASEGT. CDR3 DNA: TGTGCCAGCAGTATATTGACAGGAGCTAACTATGGCTACACCTTC. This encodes CASSILTGANYGYTF.

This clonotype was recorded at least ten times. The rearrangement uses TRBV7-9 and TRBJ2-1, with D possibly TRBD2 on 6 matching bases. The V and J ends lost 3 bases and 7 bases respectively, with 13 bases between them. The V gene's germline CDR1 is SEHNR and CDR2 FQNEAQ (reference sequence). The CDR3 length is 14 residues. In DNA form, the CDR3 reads TGTGCCAGCAGCTTGGAGGGAGTTGGGAATGAGCAGTTCTTC. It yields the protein CASSLEGVGNEQFF. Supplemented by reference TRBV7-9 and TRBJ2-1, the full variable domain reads DTGVSQNPRHKITKRGQNVTFRCDPISEHNRLYWYRQTLGQGPEFLTYFQNEAQLEKSRLLSDRFSAERPKGSFSTLEIQRTEQGDSAMYLCASSLEGVGNEQFFGPGTRLTVL.

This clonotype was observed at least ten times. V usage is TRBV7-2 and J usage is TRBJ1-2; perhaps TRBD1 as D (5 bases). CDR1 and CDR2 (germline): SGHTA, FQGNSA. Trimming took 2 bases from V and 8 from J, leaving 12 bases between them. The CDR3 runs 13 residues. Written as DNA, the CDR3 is TGTGCCAGCAGCTTATGGGCCAGGGACGGCTACACCTTC. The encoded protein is CASSLWARDGYTF.

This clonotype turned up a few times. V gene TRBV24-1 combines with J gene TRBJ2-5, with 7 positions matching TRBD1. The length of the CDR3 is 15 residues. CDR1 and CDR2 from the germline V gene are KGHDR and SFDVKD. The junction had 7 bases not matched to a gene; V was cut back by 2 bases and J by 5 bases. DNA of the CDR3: TGTGCCACCAGTGATTGGGTAGGGGGCAGGGAGACCCAGTACTTC. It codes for CATSDWVGGRETQYF.

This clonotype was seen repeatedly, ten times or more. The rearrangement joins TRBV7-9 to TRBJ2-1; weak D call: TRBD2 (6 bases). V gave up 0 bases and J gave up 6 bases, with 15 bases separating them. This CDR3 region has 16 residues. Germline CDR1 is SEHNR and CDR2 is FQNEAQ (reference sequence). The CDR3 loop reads CASSLADGGPFNEQFF. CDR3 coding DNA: TGTGCCAGCAGCTTAGCGGATGGAGGGCCGTTCAATGAGCAGTTCTTC.

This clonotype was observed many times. The CDR3 is CASSPWTLGNNSPLHF. Here the CDR3 DNA reads TGTGCCAGCAGCCCATGGACCCTAGGCAATAATTCACCCCTCCACTTT. The rearrangement joins TRBV7-8 to TRBJ1-6; D not resolved. The V gene's germline CDR1 is SGHVS and CDR2 FQNEAQ. The CDR3 spans 16 residues. V dropped 5 bases and J dropped 5 bases, with 16 bases sitting between them.

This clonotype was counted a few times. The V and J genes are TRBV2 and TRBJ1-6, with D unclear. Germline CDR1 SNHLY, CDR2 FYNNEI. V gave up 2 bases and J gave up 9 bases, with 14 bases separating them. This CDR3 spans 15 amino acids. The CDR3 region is CASSESRGRRSPLHF. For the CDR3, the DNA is TGTGCCAGCAGTGAAAGTCGGGGTCGACGTTCACCCCTCCACTTT. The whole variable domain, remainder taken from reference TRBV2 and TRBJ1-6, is EPEVTQTPSHQVTQMGQEVILRCVPISNHLYFYWYRQILGQKVEFLVSFYNNEISEKSEIFDDQFSVERPDGSNFTLKIRSTKLEDSAMYFCASSESRGRRSPLHFGNGTRLTVT.

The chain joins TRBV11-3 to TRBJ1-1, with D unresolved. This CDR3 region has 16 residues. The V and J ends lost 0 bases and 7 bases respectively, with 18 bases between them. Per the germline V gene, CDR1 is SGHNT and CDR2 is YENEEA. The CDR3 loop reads CASSLDLWEGRDEAFF. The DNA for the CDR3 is TGTGCCAGCAGCTTAGATCTATGGGAGGGAAGGGATGAAGCTTTCTTT. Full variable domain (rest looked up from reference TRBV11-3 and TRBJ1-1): EAGVVQSPRYKIIEKKQPVAFWCNPISGHNTLYWYLQNLGQGPELLIRYENEEAVDDSQLPKDRFSAERLKGVDSTLKIQPAELGDSAVYLCASSLDLWEGRDEAFFGQGTRLTVV.

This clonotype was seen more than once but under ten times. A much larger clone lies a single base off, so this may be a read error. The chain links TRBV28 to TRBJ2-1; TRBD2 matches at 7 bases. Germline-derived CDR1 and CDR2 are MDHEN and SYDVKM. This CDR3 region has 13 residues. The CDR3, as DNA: TGTGCCAACAGTTCCTACTGGGGGGGTGAGCAGTTCTTC. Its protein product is CANSSYWGGEQFF.

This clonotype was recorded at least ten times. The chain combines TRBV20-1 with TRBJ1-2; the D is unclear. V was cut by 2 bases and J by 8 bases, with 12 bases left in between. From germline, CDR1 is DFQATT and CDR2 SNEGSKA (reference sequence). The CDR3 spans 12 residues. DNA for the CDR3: TGCAGTGCTAGAATAGCGGTAGGCGGCTACACCTTC. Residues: CSARIAVGGYTF.

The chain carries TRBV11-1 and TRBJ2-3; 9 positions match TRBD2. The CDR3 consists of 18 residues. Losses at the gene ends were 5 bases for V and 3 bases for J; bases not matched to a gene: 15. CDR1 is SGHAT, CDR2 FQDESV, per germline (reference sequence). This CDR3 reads CASSPRRSSGTKTDTQYF. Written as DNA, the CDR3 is TGTGCCAGCAGCCCCCGTCGGTCTAGCGGGACAAAAACAGATACGCAGTATTTT. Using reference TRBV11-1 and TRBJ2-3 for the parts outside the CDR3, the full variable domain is EAEVAQSPRYKITEKSQAVAFWCDPISGHATLYWYRQILGQGPELLVQFQDESVVDDSQLPKDRFSAERLKGVDSTLKIQPAELGDSAMYLCASSPRRSSGTKTDTQYFGPGTRLTVL.

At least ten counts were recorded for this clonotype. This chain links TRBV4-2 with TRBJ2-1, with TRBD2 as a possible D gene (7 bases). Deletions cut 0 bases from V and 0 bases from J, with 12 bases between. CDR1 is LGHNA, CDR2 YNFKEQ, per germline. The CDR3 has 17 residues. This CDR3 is CASSQEEAGASYNEQFF. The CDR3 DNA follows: TGTGCCAGCAGCCAAGAGGAGGCGGGGGCCTCCTACAATGAGCAGTTCTTC.